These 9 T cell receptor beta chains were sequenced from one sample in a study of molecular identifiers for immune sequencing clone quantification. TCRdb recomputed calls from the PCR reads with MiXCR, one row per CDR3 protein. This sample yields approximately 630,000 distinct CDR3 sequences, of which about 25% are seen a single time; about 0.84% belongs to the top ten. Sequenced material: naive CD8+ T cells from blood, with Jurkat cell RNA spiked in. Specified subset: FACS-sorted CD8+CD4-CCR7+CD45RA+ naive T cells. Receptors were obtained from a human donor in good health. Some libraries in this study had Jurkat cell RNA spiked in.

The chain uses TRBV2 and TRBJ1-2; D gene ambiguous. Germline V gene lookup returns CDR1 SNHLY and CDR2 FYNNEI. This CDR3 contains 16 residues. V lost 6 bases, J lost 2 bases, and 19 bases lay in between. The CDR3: CASSPEAGVANYGYTF. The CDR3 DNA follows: TGTGCCAGCAGCCCGGAGGCAGGCGTCGCCAACTATGGCTACACCTTC.

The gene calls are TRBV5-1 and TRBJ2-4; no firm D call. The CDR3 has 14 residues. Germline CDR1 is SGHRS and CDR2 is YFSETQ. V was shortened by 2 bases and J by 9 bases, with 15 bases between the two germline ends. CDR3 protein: CASSFGVAMIIQYF. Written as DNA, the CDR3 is TGCGCCAGCAGCTTTGGAGTGGCCATGATCATTCAGTACTTC. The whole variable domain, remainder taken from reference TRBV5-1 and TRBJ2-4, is KAGVTQTPRYLIKTRGQQVTLSCSPISGHRSVSWYQQTPGQGLQFLFEYFSETQRNKGNFPGRFSGRQFSNSRSEMNVSTLELGDSALYLCASSFGVAMIIQYFGAGTRLSVL.

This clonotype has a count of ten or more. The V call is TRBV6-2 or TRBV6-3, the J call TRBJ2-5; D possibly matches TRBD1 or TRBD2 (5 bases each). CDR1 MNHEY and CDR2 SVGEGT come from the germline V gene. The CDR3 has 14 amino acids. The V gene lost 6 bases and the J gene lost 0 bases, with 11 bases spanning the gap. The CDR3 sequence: CASSRGPYQETQYF. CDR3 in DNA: TGTGCCAGCAGCCGGGGCCCGTACCAAGAGACCCAGTACTTC.

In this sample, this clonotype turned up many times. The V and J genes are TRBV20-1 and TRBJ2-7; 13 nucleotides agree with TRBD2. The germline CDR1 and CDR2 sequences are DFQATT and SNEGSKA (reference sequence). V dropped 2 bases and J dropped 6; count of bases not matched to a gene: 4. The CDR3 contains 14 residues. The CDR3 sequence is CSARQLAGGPEQYF. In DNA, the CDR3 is TGCAGTGCTAGACAACTAGCGGGAGGGCCCGAGCAGTACTTC.

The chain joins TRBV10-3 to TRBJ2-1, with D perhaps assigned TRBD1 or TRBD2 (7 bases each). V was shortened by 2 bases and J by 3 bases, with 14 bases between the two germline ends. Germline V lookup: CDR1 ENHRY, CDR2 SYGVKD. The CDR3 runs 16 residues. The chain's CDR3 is CAISEGGGGYYNEQFF. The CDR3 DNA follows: TGTGCCATCAGTGAGGGGGGAGGGGGCTACTACAATGAGCAGTTCTTC.

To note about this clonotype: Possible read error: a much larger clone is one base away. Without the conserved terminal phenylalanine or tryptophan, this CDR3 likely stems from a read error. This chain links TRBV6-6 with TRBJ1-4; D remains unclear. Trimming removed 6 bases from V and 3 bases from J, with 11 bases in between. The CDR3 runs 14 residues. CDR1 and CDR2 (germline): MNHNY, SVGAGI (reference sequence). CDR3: CASRFEGANEKLFL. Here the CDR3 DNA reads TGTGCCAGCAGGTTCGAGGGTGCTAATGAAAAACTGTTTCTT.

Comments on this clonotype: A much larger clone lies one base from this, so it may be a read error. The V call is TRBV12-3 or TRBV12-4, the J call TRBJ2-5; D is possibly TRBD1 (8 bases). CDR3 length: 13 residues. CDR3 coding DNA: TGTGCCAGCAGTTACAGGGGGAGGGAGACCCAGCACTTC. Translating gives CASSYRGRETQHF.

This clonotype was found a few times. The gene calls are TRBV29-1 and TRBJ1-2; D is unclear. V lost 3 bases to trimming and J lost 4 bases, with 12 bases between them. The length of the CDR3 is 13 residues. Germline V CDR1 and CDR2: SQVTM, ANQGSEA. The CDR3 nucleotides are TGCAGCGTTGAGGGTGTGCAGGCCTATGGCTACACCTTC. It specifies CSVEGVQAYGYTF. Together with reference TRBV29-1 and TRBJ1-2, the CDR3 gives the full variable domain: SAVISQKPSRDICQRGTSLTIQCQVDSQVTMMFWYRQQPGQSLTLIATANQGSEATYESGFVIDKFPISRPNLTFSTLTVSNMSPEDSSIYLCSVEGVQAYGYTFGSGTRLTVV.

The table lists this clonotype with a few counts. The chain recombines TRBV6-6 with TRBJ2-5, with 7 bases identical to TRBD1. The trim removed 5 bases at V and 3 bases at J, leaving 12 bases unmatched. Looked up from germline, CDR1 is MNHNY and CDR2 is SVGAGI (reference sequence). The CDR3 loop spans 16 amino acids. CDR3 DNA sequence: TGTGCCAGCAGTCCCGGACAGGAGTATGTGGAAGAGACCCAGTACTTC. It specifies CASSPGQEYVEETQYF.